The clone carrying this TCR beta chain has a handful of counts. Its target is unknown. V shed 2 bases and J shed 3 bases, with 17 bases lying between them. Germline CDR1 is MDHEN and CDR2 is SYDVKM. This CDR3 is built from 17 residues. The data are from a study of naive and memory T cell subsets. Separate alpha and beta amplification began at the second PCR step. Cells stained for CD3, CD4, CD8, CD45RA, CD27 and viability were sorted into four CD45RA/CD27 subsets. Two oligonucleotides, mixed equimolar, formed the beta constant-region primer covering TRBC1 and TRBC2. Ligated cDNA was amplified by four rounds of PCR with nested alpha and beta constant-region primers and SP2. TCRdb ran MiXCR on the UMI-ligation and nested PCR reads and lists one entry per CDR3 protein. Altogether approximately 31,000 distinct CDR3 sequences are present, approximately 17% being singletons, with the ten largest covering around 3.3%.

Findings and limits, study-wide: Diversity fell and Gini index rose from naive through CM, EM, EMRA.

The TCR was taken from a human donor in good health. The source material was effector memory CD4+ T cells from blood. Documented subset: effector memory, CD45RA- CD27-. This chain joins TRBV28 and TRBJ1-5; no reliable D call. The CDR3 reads CASSLVAVKRPNQPQHF. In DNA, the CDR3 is TGTGCCAGCAGTTTAGTAGCCGTCAAGAGGCCCAATCAGCCCCAGCATTTT.